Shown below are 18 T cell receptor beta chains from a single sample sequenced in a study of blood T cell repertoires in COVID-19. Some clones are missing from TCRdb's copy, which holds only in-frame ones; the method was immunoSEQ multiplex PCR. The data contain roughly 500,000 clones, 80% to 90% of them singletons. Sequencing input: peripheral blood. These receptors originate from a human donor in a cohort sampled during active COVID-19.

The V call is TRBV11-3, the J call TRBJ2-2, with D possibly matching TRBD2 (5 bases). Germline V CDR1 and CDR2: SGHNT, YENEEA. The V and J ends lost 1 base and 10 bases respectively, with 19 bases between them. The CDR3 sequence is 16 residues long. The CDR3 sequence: CASSLGVEVLPVELFF. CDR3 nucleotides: TGTGCCAGCAGCTTAGGGGTGGAGGTCCTCCCCGTGGAGCTGTTTTTT.

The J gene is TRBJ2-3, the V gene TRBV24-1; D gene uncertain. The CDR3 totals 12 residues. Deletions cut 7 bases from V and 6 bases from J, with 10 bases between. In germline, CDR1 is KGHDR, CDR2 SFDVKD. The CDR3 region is CATSRNEDTQYF. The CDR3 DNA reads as TGTGCCACCAGCCGTAACGAGGATACGCAGTATTTT.

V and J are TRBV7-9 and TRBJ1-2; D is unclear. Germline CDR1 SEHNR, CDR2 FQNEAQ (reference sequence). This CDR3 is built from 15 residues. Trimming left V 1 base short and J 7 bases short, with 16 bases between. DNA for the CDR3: TGTGCCAGCAGCTTAGAGGTAGCAACCGGCGGTGGCTACACCTTC. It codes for CASSLEVATGGGYTF.

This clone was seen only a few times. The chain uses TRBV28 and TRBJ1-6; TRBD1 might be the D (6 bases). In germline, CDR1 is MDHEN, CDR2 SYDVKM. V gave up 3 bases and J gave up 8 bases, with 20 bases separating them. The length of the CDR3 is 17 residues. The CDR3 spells CASSFTSPAGVDSPLHF. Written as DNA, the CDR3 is TGTGCCAGCAGTTTCACCTCCCCGGCAGGGGTGGATTCACCCCTCCACTTT.

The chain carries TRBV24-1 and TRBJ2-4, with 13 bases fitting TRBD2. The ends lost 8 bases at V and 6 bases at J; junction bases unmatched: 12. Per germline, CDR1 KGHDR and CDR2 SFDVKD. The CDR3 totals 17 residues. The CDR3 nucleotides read TGTGCCACCAAAAACGAACTAGCGGGAGGGGAGGGAAACATTCAGTACTTC. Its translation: CATKNELAGGEGNIQYF.

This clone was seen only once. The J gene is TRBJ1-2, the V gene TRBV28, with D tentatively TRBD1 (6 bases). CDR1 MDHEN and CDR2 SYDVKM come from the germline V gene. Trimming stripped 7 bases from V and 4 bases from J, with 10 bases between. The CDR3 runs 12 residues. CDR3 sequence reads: CASKGDLYGYTF. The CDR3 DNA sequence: TGTGCCAGCAAGGGGGATCTCTATGGCTACACCTTC.

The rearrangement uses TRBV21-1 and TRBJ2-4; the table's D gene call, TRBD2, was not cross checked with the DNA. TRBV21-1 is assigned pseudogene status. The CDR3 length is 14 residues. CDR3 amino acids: CASSPTSGENIQYF. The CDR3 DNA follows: TGTGCCAGCAGCCCGACTAGCGGGGAAAACATTCAGTACTTC.

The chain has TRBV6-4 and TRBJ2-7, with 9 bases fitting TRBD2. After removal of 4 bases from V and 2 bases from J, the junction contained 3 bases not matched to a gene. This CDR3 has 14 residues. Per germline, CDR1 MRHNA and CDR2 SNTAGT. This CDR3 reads CASSVVAGAYEQYF. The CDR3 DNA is TGTGCCAGCAGTGTCGTAGCGGGAGCCTACGAGCAGTACTTC.

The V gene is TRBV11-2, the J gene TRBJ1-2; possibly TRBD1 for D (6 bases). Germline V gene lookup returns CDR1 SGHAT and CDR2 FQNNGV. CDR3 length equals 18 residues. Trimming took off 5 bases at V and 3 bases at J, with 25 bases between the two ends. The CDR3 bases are TGTGCCAGCAGCCCCCTCGTCGCTTGGGGGGCGGGGGACTATGGCTACACCTTC. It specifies CASSPLVAWGAGDYGYTF.

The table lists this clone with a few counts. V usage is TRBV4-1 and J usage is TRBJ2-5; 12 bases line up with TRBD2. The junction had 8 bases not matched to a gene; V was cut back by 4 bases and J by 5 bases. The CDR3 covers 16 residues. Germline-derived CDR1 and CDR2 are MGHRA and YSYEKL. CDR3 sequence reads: CASSPVLAGGPETQYF. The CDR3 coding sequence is TGCGCCAGCAGCCCGGTTCTAGCGGGAGGGCCGGAGACCCAGTACTTC.

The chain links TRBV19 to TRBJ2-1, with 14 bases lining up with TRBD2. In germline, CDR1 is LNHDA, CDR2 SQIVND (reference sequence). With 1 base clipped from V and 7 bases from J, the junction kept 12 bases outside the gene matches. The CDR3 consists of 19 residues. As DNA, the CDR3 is TGTGCCAGTAGTATAGTTTTAACTGGGACTAGCGGGAGAGTGAATGAGCAGTTCTTC. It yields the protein CASSIVLTGTSGRVNEQFF.

The CDR3 bases are TGTGCCTGGAGTTCACAGGCAGGGTTGGTTGGCTACACCTTC. Translating gives CAWSSQAGLVGYTF. The chain combines TRBV30 with TRBJ1-2, with a tentative D call TRBD1 (5 bases). CDR3 length equals 14 residues. V lost 2 bases, J lost 7 bases, and 17 bases lay in between. Germline V lookup: CDR1 GTSNPN, CDR2 SVGIG (reference sequence).

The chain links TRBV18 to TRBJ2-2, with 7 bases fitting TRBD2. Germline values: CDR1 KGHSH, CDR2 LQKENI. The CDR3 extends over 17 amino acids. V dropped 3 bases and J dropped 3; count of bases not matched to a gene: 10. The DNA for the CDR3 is TGTGCCAGCTCACCCCCGGCGCTAGCGGCGTACACCGGGGAGCTGTTTTTT. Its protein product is CASSPPALAAYTGELFF.

CDR3 in DNA: TGTGCCAGCTGGGGGGGTAGCAATCAGCCCCAGCATTTT. This gives the protein CASWGGSNQPQHF. V gene TRBV6-5 combines with J gene TRBJ1-5; D is possibly TRBD1 (5 bases). Germline V gives CDR1 MNHEY, CDR2 SVGAGI. The CDR3 has 13 amino acids. V was cut by 8 bases and J by 0 bases, with 8 bases left in between.

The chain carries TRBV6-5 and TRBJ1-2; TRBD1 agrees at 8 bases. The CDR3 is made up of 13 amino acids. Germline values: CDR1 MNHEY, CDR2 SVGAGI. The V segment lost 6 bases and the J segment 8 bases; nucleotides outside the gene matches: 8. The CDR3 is CASRDTGGGGYTF. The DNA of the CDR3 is TGTGCCAGCAGAGACACAGGGGGAGGAGGCTACACCTTC.

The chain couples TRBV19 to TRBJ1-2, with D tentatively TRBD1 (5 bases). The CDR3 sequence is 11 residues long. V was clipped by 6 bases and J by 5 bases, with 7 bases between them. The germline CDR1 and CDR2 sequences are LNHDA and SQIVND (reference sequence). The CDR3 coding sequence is TGTGCCAGTAGGCGACAGTATGGCTACACCTTC. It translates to CASRRQYGYTF.

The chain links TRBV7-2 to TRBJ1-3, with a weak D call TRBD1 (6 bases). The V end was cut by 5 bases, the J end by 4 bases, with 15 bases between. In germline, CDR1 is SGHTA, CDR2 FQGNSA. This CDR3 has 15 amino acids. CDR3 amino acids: CASSIGQPNGNTIYF. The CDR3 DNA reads TGTGCCAGCAGCATCGGACAGCCGAACGGAAACACCATATATTTT.

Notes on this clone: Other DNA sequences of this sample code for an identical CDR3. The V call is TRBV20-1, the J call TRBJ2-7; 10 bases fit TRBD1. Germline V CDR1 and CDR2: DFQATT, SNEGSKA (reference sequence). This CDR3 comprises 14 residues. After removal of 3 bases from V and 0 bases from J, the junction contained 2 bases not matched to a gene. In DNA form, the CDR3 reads TGCAGTGCTAGTCGGGACAGGGGCTCCTACGAGCAGTACTTC. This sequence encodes CSASRDRGSYEQYF.